This T cell receptor beta chain was retrieved from a study of T cell repertoires in cytomegalovirus infection. Across the whole study: Both CMV infection and a matching HLA type were indicated by public TCR beta signatures. Whole-study findings and limits: What dominated the ex vivo response were HLA-C-restricted CMV-specific TCR beta clonotypes.

TCRdb independently ran MiXCR on the reads; one entry per CDR3 protein. The sample includes about 900,000 distinct CDR3 sequences, roughly 31% seen only once; the top ten take 13%. Germline lookup yields CDR1 KGHSH and CDR2 LQKENI. V was clipped by 0 bases and J by 7 bases, with 15 bases between them. The CDR3 loop spans 15 amino acids. A word on this clonotype: Its antigen is not identified.

The specimen comprised cultured CD8+ T cells from PBMCs, sampled from culture after CMV antigen stimulation. The V gene is TRBV18, the J gene TRBJ1-2; perhaps TRBD1 as D (6 bases). The clonotype originates from a human donor in good health (CMV status not recorded). Some clones in this sample may be carry-over from other donors' samples. CDR3 nucleotide sequence: TGTGCCAGCTCACCACCGGACAGCCGGGGGGGTGGCTACACCTTC. It translates to CASSPPDSRGGGYTF.